Only one count was recorded for the clone carrying this T cell receptor (beta chain). What it recognizes is unknown. There are 13 residues in the CDR3. V was cut by 0 bases and J by 4 bases, with 9 bases left in between. Germline V CDR1 and CDR2: GTSNPN, SVGIG (reference sequence). This sample was taken from a study of T-cell memory formation after mild COVID-19. Study findings and constraints: Clones that contracted from day 15 to 85 were balanced CD4/CD8, while later expanders leaned CD4+.

From the 5' RACE reads, TCRdb called clonotypes with MiXCR, one entry per CDR3 protein. Among 530,000 or so distinct CDR3 sequences, 15% to 20% were seen once, and the ten largest hold roughly 7.7%. The TCR was taken from an adult woman who had mild COVID-19 (a few samples of this study predate the infection). Cell type and time point are not known. The chain uses TRBV30 and TRBJ1-2; D is ambiguous. The sequencing sample was made of PBMCs or a T cell subset sorted from them (not recorded which). Written as DNA, the CDR3 is TGTGCCTGGAGTGTACCTGGGATCTATGGCTACACCTTC. Amino acid sequence: CAWSVPGIYGYTF. The full variable domain, its missing parts supplied by reference TRBV30 and TRBJ1-2, is SQTIHQWPATLVQPVGSPLSLECTVEGTSNPNLYWYRQAAGRGLQLLFYSVGIGQISSEVPQNLSASRPQDRQFILSSKKLLLSDSGFYLCAWSVPGIYGYTFGSGTRLTVV.